One and the same sample provided the 18 T cell receptor beta chains below, sequenced in a study of a mutant IDH1 vaccine in newly diagnosed glioma (dated by TCRdb to the early 2020s). The intended sense of this specimen's time point label: baseline, week 1 (first vaccination visit). The treatment or condition label of this sample denotes: pre-vaccination baseline after standard-of-care therapy. Library construction relied on the immunoSEQ multiplex PCR assay. Not all clones reach the TCRdb copy of this immuneACCESS table, which keeps in-frame sequences only. Checked studies attribute under half of the gap to unresolved V genes and leave the rest unexplained. The sample profile shows 50,000 to 65,000 clones; 60% to 85% of them were found once. 1.5% to 2% of the sample goes to the ten largest clones. Sequenced material: PBMCs, taken from a glioma patient treated with radiotherapy, temozolomide or both. These receptors all come from a woman between 35 and 50 years old with glioma.

A single count supports this clone. This sequence joins TRBV2 and TRBJ1-5; D not certain. V was shortened by 8 bases and J by 5 bases, with 16 bases between the two germline ends. The germline V gene has CDR1 SNHLY and CDR2 FYNNEI. The CDR3 totals 14 residues. The CDR3 DNA reads TGTGCCAGCGCCGGGCAGCCACAAGATCAGCCCCAGCATTTT. Its translation is CASAGQPQDQPQHF.

V gene TRBV19 combines with J gene TRBJ1-5; 8 bases line up with TRBD1. CDR3 size: 15 residues. The V gene end was trimmed by 2 bases and the J gene end by 7 bases; junction bases not matched to a gene: 7. From germline, CDR1 is LNHDA and CDR2 SQIVND (reference sequence). CDR3 DNA: TGTGCCAGTAGTATACAGACAGGGGCCGGGCAGCCCCAGCATTTT. Protein: CASSIQTGAGQPQHF.

This clone appeared a few times. This chain uses TRBV5-4 with TRBJ2-3; D may be TRBD1 (6 bases). V was shortened by 3 bases and J by 3 bases, with 20 bases between the two germline ends. The CDR3 length is 17 residues. Germline CDR1 reads SGHNT; CDR2 reads YYREEE (reference sequence). The CDR3 spells CASSSSVLRGSTDTQYF. The DNA for the CDR3 is TGTGCCAGCAGCTCCTCGGTACTGAGGGGGAGTACAGATACGCAGTATTTT. Using reference TRBV5-4 and TRBJ2-3 for the parts outside the CDR3, the full variable domain is ETGVTQSPTHLIKTRGQQVTLRCSSQSGHNTVSWYQQALGQGPQFIFQYYREEENGRGNFPPRFSGLQFPNYSSELNVNALELDDSALYLCASSSSVLRGSTDTQYFGPGTRLTVL.

This chain links TRBV5-6 with TRBJ2-5; D may be TRBD1 (6 bases). CDR3 length: 15 residues. Germline V gene sequence: CDR1 SGHDT, CDR2 YYEEEE. V lost 2 bases and J 5 bases, leaving 16 bases between the germline ends. The CDR3 DNA follows: TGTGCCAGCAGCTTTTGGGGGACAAGTCGGGAGACCCAGTACTTC. Translation: CASSFWGTSRETQYF.

This chain joins TRBV19 and TRBJ1-2; TRBD1 matches 7 bases. The CDR3 is made up of 13 amino acids. Germline CDR1 is LNHDA and CDR2 is SQIVND (reference sequence). The trim removed 5 bases at V and 1 base at J, leaving 1 base unmatched. CDR3 coding DNA: TGTGCCAGTAGTTACAGGGGTAACTATGGCTACACCTTC. Protein: CASSYRGNYGYTF. Supplemented by reference TRBV19 and TRBJ1-2, the full variable domain reads DGGITQSPKYLFRKEGQNVTLSCEQNLNHDAMYWYRQDPGQGLRLIYYSQIVNDFQKGDIAEGYSVSREKKESFPLTVTSAQKNPTAFYLCASSYRGNYGYTFGSGTRLTVV.

The gene calls are TRBV4-1 and TRBJ2-5; 15 positions match TRBD2. The length of the CDR3 is 19 residues. Trimming took 2 bases from V and 5 from J; bases not matched to a gene: 12. Germline values: CDR1 MGHRA, CDR2 YSYEKL. CDR3 amino acids: CASSQKDTGTSGGRETQYF. CDR3 coding DNA: TGCGCCAGCAGCCAAAAAGATACCGGGACTAGCGGGGGGCGGGAGACCCAGTACTTC.

This chain connects TRBV29-1 to TRBJ2-1; possible D gene TRBD2, 6 bases. Per germline, CDR1 SQVTM and CDR2 ANQGSEA. The CDR3 runs 14 residues. V lost 7 bases, J lost 3 bases, and 16 bases lay in between. CDR3 region: CSAYLAPGYNEQFF. The CDR3 DNA reads as TGCAGCGCCTATCTAGCGCCGGGCTACAATGAGCAGTTCTTC.

The chain carries TRBV6-5 and TRBJ1-6; unclear D gene. Germline V gene data show CDR1 as MNHEY and CDR2 as SVGAGI. This CDR3 has 15 amino acids. V was shortened by 4 bases and J by 5 bases, with 12 bases between the two germline ends. The CDR3 region has the DNA TGTGCCAGCAGTTCAGGACCCCCGGATAATTCACCCCTCCACTTT. Residues: CASSSGPPDNSPLHF.

The chain employs TRBV27 and TRBJ1-5; D is unresolved. The germline gives CDR1 MNHEY, CDR2 SMNVEV (reference sequence). Trimming took 8 bases from V and 6 from J, leaving 11 bases between them. The CDR3 extends over 12 amino acids. The CDR3: CASASGSQPQHF. CDR3 in DNA: TGTGCCAGCGCTAGCGGGAGTCAGCCCCAGCATTTT.

The rearrangement links TRBV5-4 to TRBJ2-1; perhaps TRBD2 as D (7 bases). The CDR3 covers 14 residues. From germline, CDR1 is SGHNT and CDR2 YYREEE (reference sequence). Deletions cut 4 bases from V and 4 bases from J, with 12 bases between. Here the CDR3 DNA reads TGTGCCAGCAGCGAGGCGGGGGCTTACAATGAGCAGTTCTTC. As protein: CASSEAGAYNEQFF.

This clone was counted between two and nine times. This chain connects TRBV11-1 to TRBJ1-1, with D perhaps TRBD1 (5 bases). Trimming took off 3 bases at V and 7 bases at J, with 21 bases between the two ends. The CDR3 length is 16 residues. From germline, CDR1 is SGHAT and CDR2 FQDESV (reference sequence). The CDR3 DNA follows: TGTGCCAGCAGCTTGCGGACAAGTTCGATCCCGGATGAAGCTTTCTTT. Its translation is CASSLRTSSIPDEAFF.

The gene calls are TRBV2 and TRBJ1-1, with D unclear. This CDR3 is 11 amino acids long. V shed 6 bases and J shed 5 bases, with 7 bases lying between them. Germline V gene sequence: CDR1 SNHLY, CDR2 FYNNEI. The CDR3 nucleotides are TGTGCCAGCAGAGTACCGACTGAAGCTTTCTTT. Residues: CASRVPTEAFF.

The rearrangement joins TRBV7-2 to TRBJ1-1; the match to TRBD1 covers 7 bases. Germline V gene lookup returns CDR1 SGHTA and CDR2 FQGNSA. V lost 1 base to trimming and J lost 4 bases; unmatched junction nucleotides: 6. This CDR3 spans 15 amino acids. The CDR3: CASSLEGGRSTEAFF. In nucleotides, the CDR3 is TGTGCCAGCAGCTTAGAAGGGGGCAGGTCCACTGAAGCTTTCTTT.

The gene calls are TRBV5-4 and TRBJ2-7; 9 nucleotides agree with TRBD2. Trimming took 0 bases from V and 3 from J; bases not matched to a gene: 4. Germline V gives CDR1 SGHNT, CDR2 YYREEE (reference sequence). The CDR3 totals 15 residues. DNA of the CDR3: TGTGCCAGCAGCTTGGCTAGCGGGGAACTCTACGAGCAGTACTTC. Its protein is CASSLASGELYEQYF.

The chain is built from TRBV6-5 and TRBJ1-5; D unresolved. Germline CDR1 MNHEY, CDR2 SVGAGI. The length of the CDR3 is 15 residues. The ends were cut back, 6 bases at V and 5 bases at J, with 17 bases in the middle. The CDR3 DNA is TGTGCCAGCAGCAAAGGACGGACTCCGTATCAGCCCCAGCATTTT. This encodes CASSKGRTPYQPQHF.

This clone appeared a few times. This chain joins TRBV5-6 and TRBJ1-5, with D unclear. Deletions cut 5 bases from V and 0 bases from J, with 18 bases between. This CDR3 has 17 amino acids. Germline CDR1 and CDR2: SGHDT and YYEEEE. The chain's CDR3 is CASSSFGGRYSNQPQHF. The CDR3 bases are TGTGCCAGCAGTTCTTTCGGCGGGCGCTATAGCAATCAGCCCCAGCATTTT.

The chain uses TRBV2 and TRBJ2-7; D is possibly TRBD1 or TRBD2 (6 bases each). In germline, CDR1 is SNHLY, CDR2 FYNNEI. V was shortened by 5 bases and J by 6 bases, with 23 bases between the two germline ends. This CDR3 comprises 16 residues. In nucleotides, the CDR3 is TGTGCCAGCAGTATGGCGGTCTGGACGGGGGCTCCCGAGCAGTACTTC. Translation gives CASSMAVWTGAPEQYF.

This clone was seen more than once but under ten times. CDR3 sequence (DNA): TGTGCCAGCTCACCTTCCAGGGTGGGCACTGAAGCTTTCTTT. It is translated as CASSPSRVGTEAFF. The rearrangement joins TRBV18 to TRBJ1-1; a possible D gene is TRBD1 (5 bases). The CDR3 totals 14 residues. Germline lookup yields CDR1 KGHSH and CDR2 LQKENI. Trimming left V 3 bases short and J 4 bases short, with 12 bases between.